This T cell receptor beta chain was retrieved from a study of tumor-infiltrating lymphocytes in primary liver carcinoma. Unsorted whole blood served as the source of blood RNA, and germline DNA was extracted as well. Points from the study as a whole: Left bulk and unsorted, the samples did not allow CD4+ and CD8+ repertoires to be compared.

The investigators made TCR beta cDNA from about 500 ng total RNA, using a constant-region primer. Modified slightly, ARM-PCR produced TCR beta libraries over three nested multiplex PCR rounds. The first two PCR rounds used TRBV1-TRBV30 primers with a Cbeta primer, around 10 cycles each. TCRdb re-called the multiplex PCR reads through MiXCR, storing one row per CDR3 protein. The table includes approximately 340,000 distinct CDR3 sequences, roughly two thirds detected once. V shed 4 bases and J shed 3 bases, with 10 bases lying between them. The CDR3 consists of 13 residues. Concerning this clonotype: Its antigen remains unknown.

This TCR was recovered from a man in his forties or fifties with primary liver carcinoma and hepatitis B virus infection. The rearrangement uses TRBV12-3 or TRBV12-4 and TRBJ2-7, with D uncertain. Sequenced: peripheral blood. The CDR3 DNA sequence: TGTGCCAGCAGTTCACGGTTGGACTACGAGCAGTACTTC. Residues: CASSSRLDYEQYF.